The 18 T cell receptor beta chains listed next were all sequenced from one sample in a study of blood T cells in healthy people across ages. The use of a sample-barcoded 5' primer and a J-beta primer mix characterized a second PCR of roughly 7 to 12 cycles. TCRdb used MiXCR to reprocess the 5' RACE reads, holding one entry per CDR3 protein. This sample has 800,000 or so distinct CDR3 sequences, with about 46% found just once. Input material: blood. The source is a man older than 75 in good health.

V and J are TRBV7-2 and TRBJ2-3; 8 bases are shared with TRBD2. V dropped 3 bases and J dropped 5; count of bases not matched to a gene: 7. CDR3 length: 15 residues. The germline V gene encodes CDR1 SGHTA and CDR2 FQGNSA. The CDR3 nucleotides read TGTGCCAGCAGCTTCGGGGCGGCGGGGGGAGATACGCAGTATTTT. It specifies CASSFGAAGGDTQYF.

The chain is built from TRBV2 and TRBJ1-1; D uncertain. Germline V gene lookup returns CDR1 SNHLY and CDR2 FYNNEI. CDR3 size: 13 residues. V was trimmed by 8 bases and J by 0 bases, leaving 10 bases between them. The CDR3 loop reads CASQVFMNTEAFF. DNA of the CDR3: TGTGCCAGCCAGGTCTTCATGAACACTGAAGCTTTCTTT.

The rearrangement links TRBV10-3 to TRBJ2-7, with 11 nucleotides matching TRBD2. Germline V gene data show CDR1 as ENHRY and CDR2 as SYGVKD. Unmatched junction bases numbered 9, after V lost 4 bases and J lost 7 bases. The CDR3 contains 15 residues. The CDR3 sequence is CAISGMTSGENEQYF. In DNA form, the CDR3 reads TGTGCCATCAGTGGGATGACTAGCGGGGAAAATGAGCAGTACTTC.

As for this clonotype: This may be a read error: a much more frequent sequence differs by one nucleotide. The chain joins TRBV7-9 to TRBJ2-5; 8 bases match TRBD1. In germline, CDR1 is SEHNR, CDR2 FQNEAQ (reference sequence). V shed 5 bases, J shed 13 bases, and the junction held 12 bases outside the gene matches. The CDR3 spans 13 residues. CDR3 loop: CASSPLRGHERYF. The CDR3 coding sequence is TGTGCCAGCAGCCCCCTCAGGGGGCACGAGCGGTACTTC.

J is TRBJ2-3 and V is TRBV20-1; 11 positions match TRBD2. Germline-derived CDR1 and CDR2 are DFQATT and SNEGSKA (reference sequence). The CDR3 sequence is 14 residues long. The J segment lost 4 bases and the V segment lost 4 bases, leaving 4 bases of the junction unmatched. The CDR3 nucleotides read TGCAGTGCTACTAGCGGGGGGACCGCAGATACGCAGTATTTT. Residues: CSATSGGTADTQYF.

The chain uses TRBV20-1 and TRBJ2-7; D is unresolved. Deletions cut 6 bases from V and 3 bases from J, with 24 bases between. CDR1 and CDR2 (germline): DFQATT, SNEGSKA (reference sequence). The CDR3 is 16 amino acids. The CDR3, as DNA: TGCAGTGCCCCCCCGGGCCCCCGCATCGGCGACTACGAGCAGTACTTC. Translation gives CSAPPGPRIGDYEQYF.

J is TRBJ1-5 and V is TRBV28, with 9 bases that match TRBD1. The CDR3 runs to 15 residues. Germline loops: CDR1 MDHEN, CDR2 SYDVKM. V trimming: 10 bases; J trimming: 3 bases; junction bases outside the gene matches: 10. In DNA form, the CDR3 reads TGTGCCACGCAGTCGACAGGGGGACTCAATCAGCCCCAGCATTTT. Its protein product is CATQSTGGLNQPQHF. Looking up the rest from reference TRBV28 and TRBJ1-5 gives the full variable domain: DVKVTQSSRYLVKRTGEKVFLECVQDMDHENMFWYRQDPGLGLRLIYFSYDVKMKEKGDIPEGYSVSREKKERFSLILESASTNQTSMYLCATQSTGGLNQPQHFGDGTRLSIL.

J is TRBJ2-6 and V is TRBV4-1; D possibly corresponds to TRBD1 (6 bases). V lost 1 base, J lost 4 bases, and 11 bases lay in between. CDR1 is MGHRA, CDR2 YSYEKL, per germline. The CDR3 totals 16 residues. The CDR3 region has the DNA TGCGCCAGCAGCCAAGTTGGGGGCTCAGGGGCCAACGTCCTGACTTTC. As protein: CASSQVGGSGANVLTF.

This clonotype was seen a handful of times. The rearrangement joins TRBV4-2 to TRBJ2-1, with D perhaps TRBD2 (5 bases). V dropped 3 bases and J dropped 1 base, with 13 bases sitting between them. Germline V gives CDR1 LGHNA, CDR2 YNFKEQ. The CDR3 is 16 residues long. CDR3 coding DNA: TGTGCCAGCAGCCAGGCCGGACTCCAATCCTACAATGAGCAGTTCTTC. This gives the protein CASSQAGLQSYNEQFF.

This clonotype was counted between two and nine times. V gene TRBV20-1 combines with J gene TRBJ2-3; 11 nucleotides match TRBD2. The CDR3 has 17 residues. With 0 bases clipped from V and 0 bases from J, the junction kept 5 bases outside the gene matches. CDR1 is DFQATT, CDR2 SNEGSKA, per germline (reference sequence). Here the CDR3 DNA reads TGCAGTGCTAGAGAAACTAGCGGGAGAGCTAGCACAGATACGCAGTATTTT. It codes for CSARETSGRASTDTQYF.

A remark on this clonotype: A read error may be the cause here, since a much bigger clone is one base away. The chain combines TRBV5-1 with TRBJ2-4, with TRBD2 matching over 10 bases. J gave up 13 bases and V 4 bases, and 14 bases lay outside the gene matches. This CDR3 comprises 15 residues. In germline, CDR1 is SGHRS, CDR2 YFSETQ. CDR3 residues: CASSALAGVNNEQYF. CDR3 sequence (DNA): TGCGCCAGCAGCGCCCTAGCGGGAGTGAACAATGAGCAGTACTTC.

The chain employs TRBV4-1 and TRBJ2-2; 7 bases fit TRBD2. V gave up 3 bases and J gave up 2 bases; unmatched junction bases: 6. This CDR3 comprises 16 residues. Per the germline V gene, CDR1 is MGHRA and CDR2 is YSYEKL. The CDR3 DNA is TGCGCCAGCAGCCAGCTACTAGCGATAAACACCGGGGAGCTGTTTTTT. Its protein is CASSQLLAINTGELFF.

The V call is TRBV7-2, the J call TRBJ2-7, with D possibly matching TRBD2 (6 bases). CDR3 length equals 14 residues. V was cut by 5 bases and J by 0 bases, with 11 bases left in between. The germline gives CDR1 SGHTA, CDR2 FQGNSA. CDR3 in DNA: TGTGCCAGCAGCCGGGACTTGAGCTCCTACGAGCAGTACTTC. As protein: CASSRDLSSYEQYF.

The chain is built from TRBV7-2 and TRBJ2-7, with 7 bases identical to TRBD2. Looked up from germline, CDR1 is SGHTA and CDR2 is FQGNSA. After removal of 5 bases from V and 7 bases from J, the junction contained 11 bases not matched to a gene. This CDR3 has 14 residues. The CDR3 DNA reads as TGTGCCAGCAGCGAAACGAGCGGGAACAATGAGCAGTACTTC. Protein sequence: CASSETSGNNEQYF.

This clonotype has just a few counts. The chain has TRBV12-3 or TRBV12-4 and TRBJ1-5, with D uncertain. V dropped 4 bases and J dropped 0 bases, with 7 bases sitting between them. The CDR3 extends over 14 amino acids. CDR3 sequence: CASSYRNSNQPQHF. The CDR3 nucleotides are TGTGCCAGCAGTTATAGAAATAGCAATCAGCCCCAGCATTTT.

This clonotype was observed a handful of times. The J gene is TRBJ2-3, the V gene TRBV29-1; unclear D gene. The CDR3 is made up of 13 amino acids. The germline gives CDR1 SQVTM, CDR2 ANQGSEA. V lost 1 base and J 0 bases, leaving 5 bases between the germline ends. DNA for the CDR3: TGCAGCGTTGAAGGGTCTAGCACAGATACGCAGTATTTT. It translates to CSVEGSSTDTQYF.

This sequence joins TRBV28 and TRBJ2-1; no definite D call. CDR1 MDHEN and CDR2 SYDVKM come from the germline V gene. The CDR3 is 21 amino acids. V was clipped by 5 bases and J by 0 bases, with 29 bases between them. In nucleotides, the CDR3 is TGTGCCAGCAGTCTTAGAGGTGGGTCCACATTGGGGATAGGCTCCTACAATGAGCAGTTCTTC. Translation: CASSLRGGSTLGIGSYNEQFF.

The J gene is TRBJ1-2, the V gene TRBV5-1; unclear D gene. Germline V gene sequence: CDR1 SGHRS, CDR2 YFSETQ. The V end was cut by 0 bases, the J end by 1 base, with 4 bases between. The CDR3 has 13 amino acids. DNA for the CDR3: TGCGCCAGCAGCTTGGACGATAACTATGGCTACACCTTC. Its translation is CASSLDDNYGYTF.